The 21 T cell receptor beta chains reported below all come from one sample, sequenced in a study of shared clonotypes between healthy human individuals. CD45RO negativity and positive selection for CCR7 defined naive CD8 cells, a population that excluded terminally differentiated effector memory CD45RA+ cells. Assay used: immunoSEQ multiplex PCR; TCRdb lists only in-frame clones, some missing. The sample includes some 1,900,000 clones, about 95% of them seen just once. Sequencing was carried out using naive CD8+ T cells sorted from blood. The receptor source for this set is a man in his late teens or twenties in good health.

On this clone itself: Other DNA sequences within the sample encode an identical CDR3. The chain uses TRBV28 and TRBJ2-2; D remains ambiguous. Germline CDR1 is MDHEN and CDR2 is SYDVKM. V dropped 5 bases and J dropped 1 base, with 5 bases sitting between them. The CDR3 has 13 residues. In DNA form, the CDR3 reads TGTGCCAGCAGTCCGCAGAACACCGGGGAGCTGTTTTTT. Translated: CASSPQNTGELFF.

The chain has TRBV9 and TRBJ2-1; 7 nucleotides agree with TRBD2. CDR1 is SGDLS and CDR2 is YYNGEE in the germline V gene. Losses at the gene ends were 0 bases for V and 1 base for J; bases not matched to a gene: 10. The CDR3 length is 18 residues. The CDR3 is CASSVGPSGTSSYNEQFF. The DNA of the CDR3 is TGTGCCAGCAGCGTAGGGCCTAGCGGCACCTCTTCCTACAATGAGCAGTTCTTC.

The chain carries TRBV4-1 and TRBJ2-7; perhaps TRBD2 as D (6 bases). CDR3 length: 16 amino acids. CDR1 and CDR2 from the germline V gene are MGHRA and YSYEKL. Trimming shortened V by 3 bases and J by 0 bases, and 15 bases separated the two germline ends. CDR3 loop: CASSQEWGRNSYEQYF. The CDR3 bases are TGCGCCAGCAGCCAGGAATGGGGGAGGAACTCCTACGAGCAGTACTTC.

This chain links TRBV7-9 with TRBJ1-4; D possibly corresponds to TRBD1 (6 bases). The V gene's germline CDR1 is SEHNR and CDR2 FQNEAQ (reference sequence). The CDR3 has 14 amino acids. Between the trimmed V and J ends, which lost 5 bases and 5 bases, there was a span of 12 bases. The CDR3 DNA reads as TGTGCCAGCAGCACCCCCCAGGGGAATGAAAAACTGTTTTTT. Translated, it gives CASSTPQGNEKLFF. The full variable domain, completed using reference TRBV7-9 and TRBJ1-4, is DTGVSQNPRHKITKRGQNVTFRCDPISEHNRLYWYRQTLGQGPEFLTYFQNEAQLEKSRLLSDRFSAERPKGSFSTLEIQRTEQGDSAMYLCASSTPQGNEKLFFGSGTQLSVL.

The CDR3 protein is CASSPPDREETQYF. The CDR3 DNA is TGTGCCAGCAGTCCCCCCGACAGGGAAGAGACCCAGTACTTC. The chain recombines TRBV27 with TRBJ2-5; TRBD1 matches at 7 bases. Germline-derived CDR1 and CDR2 are MNHEY and SMNVEV (reference sequence). The CDR3 contains 14 residues. V was clipped by 5 bases and J by 3 bases; unmatched bases: 6.

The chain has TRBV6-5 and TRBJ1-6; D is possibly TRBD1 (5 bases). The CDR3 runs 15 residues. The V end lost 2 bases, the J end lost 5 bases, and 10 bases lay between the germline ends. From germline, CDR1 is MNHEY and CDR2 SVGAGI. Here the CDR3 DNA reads TGTGCCAGCAGTTACGGTAGGGGCCATAATTCACCCCTCCACTTT. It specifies CASSYGRGHNSPLHF.

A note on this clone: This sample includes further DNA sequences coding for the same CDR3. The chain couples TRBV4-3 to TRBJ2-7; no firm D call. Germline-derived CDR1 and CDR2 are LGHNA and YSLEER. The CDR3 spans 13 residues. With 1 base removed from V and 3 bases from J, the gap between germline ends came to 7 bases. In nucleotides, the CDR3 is TGCGCCAGCAGCCAAGGTTCCGGCTACGAGCAGTACTTC. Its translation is CASSQGSGYEQYF.

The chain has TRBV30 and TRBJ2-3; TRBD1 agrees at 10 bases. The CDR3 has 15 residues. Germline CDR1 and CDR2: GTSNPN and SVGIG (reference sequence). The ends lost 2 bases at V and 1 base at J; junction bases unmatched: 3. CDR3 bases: TGTGCCTGGAGTTACGGACAGGGGGGCACAGATACGCAGTATTTT. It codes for CAWSYGQGGTDTQYF. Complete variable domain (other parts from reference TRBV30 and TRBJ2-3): SQTIHQWPATLVQPVGSPLSLECTVEGTSNPNLYWYRQAAGRGLQLLFYSVGIGQISSEVPQNLSASRPQDRQFILSSKKLLLSDSGFYLCAWSYGQGGTDTQYFGPGTRLTVL.

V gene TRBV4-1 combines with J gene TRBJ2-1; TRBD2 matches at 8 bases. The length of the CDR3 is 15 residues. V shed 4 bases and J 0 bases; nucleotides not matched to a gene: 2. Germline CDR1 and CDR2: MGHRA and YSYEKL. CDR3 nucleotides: TGCGCCAGCAGCCCGCTAGCGGGCTCCTACAATGAGCAGTTCTTC. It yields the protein CASSPLAGSYNEQFF.

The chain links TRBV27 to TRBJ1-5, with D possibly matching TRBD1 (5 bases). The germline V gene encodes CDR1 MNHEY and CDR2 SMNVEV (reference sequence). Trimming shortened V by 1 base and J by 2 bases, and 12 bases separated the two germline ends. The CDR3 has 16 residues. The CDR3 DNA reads TGTGCCAGCAGTTTATTAGGGGTGGTGGGCAATCAGCCCCAGCATTTT. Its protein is CASSLLGVVGNQPQHF.

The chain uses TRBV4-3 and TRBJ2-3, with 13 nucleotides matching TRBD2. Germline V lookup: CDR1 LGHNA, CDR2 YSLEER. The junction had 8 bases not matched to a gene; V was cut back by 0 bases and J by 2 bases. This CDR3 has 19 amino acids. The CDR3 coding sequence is TGCGCCAGCAGCCAAGATACGAAACTAGCGGGAGGGTCCACAGATACGCAGTATTTT. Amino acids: CASSQDTKLAGGSTDTQYF.

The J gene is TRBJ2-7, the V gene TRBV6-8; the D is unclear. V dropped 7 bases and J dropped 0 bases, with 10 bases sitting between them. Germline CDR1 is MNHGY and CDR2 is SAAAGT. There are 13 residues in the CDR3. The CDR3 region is CASIQFSSYEQYF. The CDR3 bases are TGTGCCAGCATCCAATTTAGCTCCTACGAGCAGTACTTC.

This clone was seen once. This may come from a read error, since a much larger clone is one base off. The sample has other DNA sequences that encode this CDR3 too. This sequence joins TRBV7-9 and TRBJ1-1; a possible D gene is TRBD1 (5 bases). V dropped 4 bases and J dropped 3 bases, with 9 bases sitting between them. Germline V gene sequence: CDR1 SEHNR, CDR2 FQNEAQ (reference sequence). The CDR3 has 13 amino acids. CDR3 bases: TGTGCCAGCAGCTCCTGGGGGGACACTGAAGCTTTCTTT. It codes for CASSSWGDTEAFF. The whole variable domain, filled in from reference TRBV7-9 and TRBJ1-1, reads DTGVSQNPRHKITKRGQNVTFRCDPISEHNRLYWYRQTLGQGPEFLTYFQNEAQLEKSRLLSDRFSAERPKGSFSTLEIQRTEQGDSAMYLCASSSWGDTEAFFGQGTRLTVV.

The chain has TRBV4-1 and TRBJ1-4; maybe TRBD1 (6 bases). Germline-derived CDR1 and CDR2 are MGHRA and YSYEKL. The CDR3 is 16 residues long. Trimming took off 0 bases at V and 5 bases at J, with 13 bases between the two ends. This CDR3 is CASSQDREGENEKLFF. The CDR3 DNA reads TGCGCCAGCAGCCAAGATCGTGAGGGGGAAAATGAAAAACTGTTTTTT.

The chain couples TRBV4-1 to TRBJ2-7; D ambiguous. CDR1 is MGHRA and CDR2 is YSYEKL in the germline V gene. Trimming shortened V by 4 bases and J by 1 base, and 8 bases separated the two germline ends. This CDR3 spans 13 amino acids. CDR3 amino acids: CASSPSTSYEQYF. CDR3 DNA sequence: TGCGCCAGCAGCCCCTCAACTTCCTACGAGCAGTACTTC.

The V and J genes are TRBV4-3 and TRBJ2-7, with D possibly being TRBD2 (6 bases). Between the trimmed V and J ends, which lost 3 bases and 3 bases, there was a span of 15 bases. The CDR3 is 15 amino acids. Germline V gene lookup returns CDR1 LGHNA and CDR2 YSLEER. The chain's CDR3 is CASSHFSAEGYEQYF. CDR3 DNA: TGCGCCAGCAGCCATTTCTCAGCGGAGGGCTACGAGCAGTACTTC.

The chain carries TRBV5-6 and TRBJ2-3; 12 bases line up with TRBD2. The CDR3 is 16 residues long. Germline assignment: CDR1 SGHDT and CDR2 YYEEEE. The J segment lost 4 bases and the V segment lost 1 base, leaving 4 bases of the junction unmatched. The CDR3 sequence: CASSLTLAGGPDTQYF. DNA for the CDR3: TGTGCCAGCAGCTTGACCCTAGCGGGGGGGCCAGATACGCAGTATTTT.

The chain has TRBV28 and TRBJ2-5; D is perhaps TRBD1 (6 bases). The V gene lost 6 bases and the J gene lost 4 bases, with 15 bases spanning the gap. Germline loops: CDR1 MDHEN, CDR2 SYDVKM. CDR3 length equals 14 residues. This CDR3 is CASSHRGLVETQYF. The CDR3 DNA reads TGTGCCAGCAGCCATAGGGGGTTAGTAGAGACCCAGTACTTC.

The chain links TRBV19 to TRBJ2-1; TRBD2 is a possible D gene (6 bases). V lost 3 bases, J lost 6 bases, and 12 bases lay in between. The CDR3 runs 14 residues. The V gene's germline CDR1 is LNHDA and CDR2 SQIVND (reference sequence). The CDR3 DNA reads TGTGCCAGTAGTATCACAGGAGGGGCCAATGAGCAGTTCTTC. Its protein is CASSITGGANEQFF.

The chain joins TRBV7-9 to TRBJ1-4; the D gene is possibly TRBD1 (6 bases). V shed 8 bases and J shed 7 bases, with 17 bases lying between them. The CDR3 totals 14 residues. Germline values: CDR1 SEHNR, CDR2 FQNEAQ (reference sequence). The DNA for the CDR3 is TGTGCCAGCGGTGACGGGACATTCTCTGAAAAACTGTTTTTT. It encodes CASGDGTFSEKLFF.

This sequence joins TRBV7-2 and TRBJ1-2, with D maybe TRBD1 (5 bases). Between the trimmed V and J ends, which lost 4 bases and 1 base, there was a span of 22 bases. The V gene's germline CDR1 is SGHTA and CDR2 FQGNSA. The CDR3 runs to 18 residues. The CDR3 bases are TGTGCCAGCAGCTGGGCGGGGGGGTCCGCAGGGAGTAACTATGGCTACACCTTC. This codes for CASSWAGGSAGSNYGYTF.